The sequence of this T cell receptor (beta chain) was determined in a study of early stage breast cancer tumors. Study overall: Most invasive tumors, twelve of 16, were ER+/PR+/HER2-. The study's findings and limits: Blood repertoires resembled normal breast more than tumor. Tumors had roughly 2.3-fold higher T cell density and higher clonality than adjacent normal breast tissue.

Assay: immunoSEQ multiplex PCR; the TCRdb copy retains only in-frame clones and omits some. Here the sample spans around 28,000 clones, around three quarters being singletons. This CDR3 has 14 residues. Germline V gene data show CDR1 as KGHSH and CDR2 as LQKENI. Trimming cost V 3 bases and J 5 bases; bases outside gene matches: 5. This clone was counted once. Its antigen is undetermined. The chain has TRBV18 and TRBJ1-1, with 8 positions matching TRBD1. Sequenced: blood. This clonotype was sampled from a person aged 60 to 70 with breast cancer. For the CDR3, the DNA is TGTGCCAGCTCACCCCGACAGGGGAGTACTGAAGCTTTCTTT. Translation: CASSPRQGSTEAFF.